This T cell receptor (beta chain) is drawn from a study of cytomegalovirus exposure and HLA in healthy donors. Concerning this clone: The antigen remains undetermined.

Vbeta (60) and Jbeta (13) primers were used in the PCR. Generated by immunoSEQ multiplex PCR, the TCRdb table keeps only in-frame clones and is missing some. The repertoire holds hundreds of thousands of clones, just over 70% seen once, with approximately 2.3% in the top ten. The CDR3 consists of 17 residues. Germline V gene lookup returns CDR1 SGHAT and CDR2 FQNNGV. V trimming: 5 bases; J trimming: 8 bases; junction bases outside the gene matches: 15. Study-level results: The listing of 150 or so TCR beta chains classed them as cytomegalovirus-associated.

This TCR was recovered from a female donor in good health and CMV-seronegative. The rearrangement joins TRBV11-2 to TRBJ2-1; 10 bases align to TRBD2. The sample consisted of PBMCs. The DNA of the CDR3 is TGTGCCAGCAGCCCCAATGGGGGGCTAGCGGGAGTACATGAGCAGTTCTTC. It is translated as CASSPNGGLAGVHEQFF. Using reference TRBV11-2 and TRBJ2-1 for the parts outside the CDR3, the full variable domain is EAGVAQSPRYKIIEKRQSVAFWCNPISGHATLYWYQQILGQGPKLLIQFQNNGVVDDSQLPKDRFSAERLKGVDSTLKIQPAKLEDSAVYLCASSPNGGLAGVHEQFFGPGTRLTVL.